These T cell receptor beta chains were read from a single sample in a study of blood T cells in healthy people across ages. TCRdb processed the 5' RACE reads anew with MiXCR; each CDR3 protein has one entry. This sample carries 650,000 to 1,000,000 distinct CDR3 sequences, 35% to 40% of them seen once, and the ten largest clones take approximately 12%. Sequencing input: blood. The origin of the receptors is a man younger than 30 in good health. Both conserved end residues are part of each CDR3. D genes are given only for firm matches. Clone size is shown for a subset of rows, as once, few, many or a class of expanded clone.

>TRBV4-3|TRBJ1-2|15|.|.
CASSQTTDTVYGYTF
TGCGCCAGCAGCCAAACGACGGACACCGTCTATGGCTACACCTTC
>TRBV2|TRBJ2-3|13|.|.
CASAGIEADTQYF
TGTGCCAGCGCGGGGATCGAGGCAGATACGCAGTATTTT
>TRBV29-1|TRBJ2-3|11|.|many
CSVVSGDTQYF
TGCAGCGTTGTAAGCGGGGATACGCAGTATTTT
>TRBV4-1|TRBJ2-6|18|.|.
CASSQQTGKVSGANVLTF
TGCGCCAGCAGCCAACAAACAGGGAAGGTCTCTGGGGCCAACGTCCTGACTTTC
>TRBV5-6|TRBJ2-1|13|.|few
CASSLARASEQFF
TGTGCCAGCAGCTTGGCCCGAGCCAGTGAGCAGTTCTTC
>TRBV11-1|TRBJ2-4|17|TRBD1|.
CASSVGQGAIVKNIQYF
TGTGCCAGCAGCGTGGGACAGGGGGCCATAGTCAAAAACATTCAGTACTTC
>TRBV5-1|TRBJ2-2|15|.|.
CASSGNRENTGELFF
TGCGCCAGCAGCGGTAACAGGGAAAACACCGGGGAGCTGTTTTTT
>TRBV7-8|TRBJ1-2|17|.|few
CASSSQGRGGGIDGYTF
TGTGCCAGCAGCTCTCAAGGTCGCGGAGGGGGAATCGATGGCTACACCTTC
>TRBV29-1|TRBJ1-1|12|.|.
CSARGVGTEAFF
TGCAGCGCGAGGGGGGTGGGCACTGAAGCTTTCTTT
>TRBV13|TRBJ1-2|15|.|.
CASSVRTVSGNGYTF
TGTGCCAGCAGCGTAAGGACTGTAAGTGGGAATGGCTACACCTTC
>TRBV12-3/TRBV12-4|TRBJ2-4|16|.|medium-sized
CASSFGSRKDRNIQYF
TGTGCCAGCAGTTTTGGCAGTCGGAAGGATCGAAACATTCAGTACTTC
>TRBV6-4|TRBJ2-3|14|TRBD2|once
CASSDSTRGDTQYF
TGTGCCAGCAGTGACTCTACGCGGGGGGACACGCAGTATTTT
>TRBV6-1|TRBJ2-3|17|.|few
CASSDLSGAVTTDTQYF
TGTGCCAGCAGTGACCTATCTGGGGCCGTGACCACAGATACGCAGTATTTT
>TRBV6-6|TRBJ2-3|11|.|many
CASSSSNTQYF
TGTGCCAGCAGCTCTTCCAATACGCAGTATTTT
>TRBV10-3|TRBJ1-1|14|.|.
CAIKVDLINTEAFF
TGTGCCATCAAGGTCGATCTTATAAACACTGAAGCTTTCTTT
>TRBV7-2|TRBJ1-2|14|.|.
CASSPRDGLYGYTF
TGTGCCAGCAGCCCGAGGGACGGCCTCTATGGCTACACCTTC
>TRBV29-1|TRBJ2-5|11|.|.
CSVEQRETQYF
TGCAGCGTTGAACAAAGGGAGACCCAGTACTTC
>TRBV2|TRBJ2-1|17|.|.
CASSGGPEGGWDNEQFF
TGTGCCAGCAGTGGAGGTCCAGAGGGGGGGTGGGACAATGAGCAGTTCTTC
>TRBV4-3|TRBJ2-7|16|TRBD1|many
CASSQRPGQGLYEQYF
TGCGCCAGCAGCCAACGTCCGGGACAGGGACTCTACGAGCAGTACTTC
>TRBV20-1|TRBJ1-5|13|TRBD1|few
CSAHRGGDQPQHF
TGCAGTGCTCACAGGGGAGGGGATCAGCCCCAGCATTTT
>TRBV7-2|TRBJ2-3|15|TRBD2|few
CASSISGAFTDTQYF
TGTGCCAGCAGCATTAGCGGGGCGTTCACAGATACGCAGTATTTT
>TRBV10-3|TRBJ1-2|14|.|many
CAISATGSDYGYTF
TGTGCCATCAGTGCCACAGGGTCGGACTATGGCTACACCTTC
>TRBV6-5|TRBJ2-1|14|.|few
CASSWTRRNNEQFF
TGTGCCAGCAGTTGGACCCGCCGAAACAATGAGCAGTTCTTC
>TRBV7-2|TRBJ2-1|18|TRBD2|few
CASSLGGTSGASYNEQFF
TGTGCCAGCAGCTTAGGGGGGACTAGCGGGGCCTCCTACAATGAGCAGTTCTTC
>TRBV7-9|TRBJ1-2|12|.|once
CASSLIGDGYTF
TGTGCCAGCAGCTTAATCGGGGACGGCTACACCTTC
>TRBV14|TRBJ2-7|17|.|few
CASSQVLEFPTYNEQYF
TGTGCCAGCAGCCAAGTTTTGGAATTCCCCACCTACAATGAGCAGTACTTC
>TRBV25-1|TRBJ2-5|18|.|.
CASPRRSRTENYQETQYF
TGTGCCAGCCCTCGGAGAAGCCGGACAGAGAATTATCAAGAGACCCAGTACTTC
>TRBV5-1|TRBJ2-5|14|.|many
CASSPHNPRETQYF
TGCGCCAGCAGCCCACACAACCCACGCGAGACCCAGTACTTC
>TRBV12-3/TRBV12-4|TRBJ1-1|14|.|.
CASRQGPGWTEAFF
TGTGCCAGCAGGCAAGGACCGGGGTGGACTGAAGCTTTCTTT
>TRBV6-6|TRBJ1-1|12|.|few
CASSYTDTEAFF
TGTGCCAGCAGTTACACTGACACTGAAGCTTTCTTT
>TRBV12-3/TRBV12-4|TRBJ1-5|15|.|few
CASSRGGGSNQPQHF
TGTGCCAGCAGCCGTGGCGGGGGCAGCAATCAGCCCCAGCATTTT
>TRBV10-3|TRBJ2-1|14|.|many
CAISDPGAWDEQFF
TGTGCCATCAGTGATCCAGGGGCTTGGGATGAGCAGTTCTTC